This is a list of T cell receptor beta chains from one sample in a study of blood T cell repertoires in COVID-19. The table came from immunoSEQ multiplex PCR; TCRdb's copy has only in-frame clones and leaves some out. The sample records 200,000 or so clones, 88% being singletons. Sequenced sample: PBMCs or T cells enriched from blood (not recorded which). These receptors were collected from a woman in her twenties or thirties who had recovered from COVID-19. Both conserved end residues are trimmed from each CDR3. The listing skips clone size in some rows; elsewhere it reads once, few, many or a size class.

abundance	v_gene	j_gene	CDR3aa
.	TRBV4-2	TRBJ2-1	ASSRDSGLPYNEQF
.	TRBV14	TRBJ1-4	ASSQDIRSDEKLF
few	TRBV11-1	TRBJ2-2	ASSLDTGRELF
once	TRBV6-2/TRBV6-3	TRBJ2-5	ASSSRGPQETQY
.	TRBV5-1	TRBJ1-4	ASREGATNEKLF
.	TRBV4-1	TRBJ1-5	ASSHLTGGENQPQH
.	TRBV24-1	TRBJ2-7	AIETGAHEQY
.	TRBV5-1	TRBJ1-2	ASSLGGGYT
.	TRBV6-6	TRBJ1-5	ASSYSSGQPQH
.	TRBV14	TRBJ1-1	ASSQDRATEAF
.	TRBV11-2	TRBJ1-1	ASRRQGAGTEAF
.	TRBV28	TRBJ2-7	ASSPPQGIHEQY
.	TRBV7-2	TRBJ1-1	ASSLPREGAEAF
.	TRBV29-1	TRBJ2-3	SAGTGRRFTDTQY
.	TRBV12-3/TRBV12-4	TRBJ2-2	ASRAGNTGELF
once	TRBV9	TRBJ2-1	ASSVGVAGGYNEQF
.	TRBV5-8	TRBJ2-3	ASSLLGDTQY
.	TRBV2	TRBJ1-3	ASSLQDSGNTIY
few	TRBV5-5	TRBJ1-5	ASSLEGQDQPQH
.	TRBV20-1	TRBJ2-7	SARLDYEQY
.	TRBV13	TRBJ1-2	ASSTRGVRDYGYT
once	TRBV7-2	TRBJ2-7	ASGSGGANEQY
.	TRBV2	TRBJ1-2	ASSERAGNYGYT
.	TRBV7-2	TRBJ2-5	ASSGTSGGETQY
.	TRBV5-5	TRBJ1-5	ASSATGGIGNQPQH
.	TRBV12-3/TRBV12-4	TRBJ1-2	ASSPPIGGYT
.	TRBV9	TRBJ1-1	ASSVMRNTEAF
.	TRBV13	TRBJ2-3	ASSLYPGSTDTQY
.	TRBV15	TRBJ1-1	ATSREEAEDEAF
.	TRBV12-3/TRBV12-4	TRBJ2-7	ASSWDRGTEQY
once	TRBV28	TRBJ1-6	ASSLFRDRNSPLH
.	TRBV4-3	TRBJ2-3	ASSYDTSGGRTDTQY
.	TRBV4-3	TRBJ1-5	ASSQDSGGRNQPQH
.	TRBV11-2	TRBJ2-4	ASTPGNIQY
.	TRBV20-1	TRBJ2-1	SASRTRIFRNEQF
.	TRBV6-2/TRBV6-3	TRBJ2-1	ASSYSTASGNYNEQF
.	TRBV19	TRBJ2-1	ASSPGGGRRSYNEQF
few	TRBV9	TRBJ2-2	ASSVSGGPNTGELF
.	TRBV19	TRBJ1-5	ASSIGGGYSNQPQH
.	TRBV3-1/TRBV3-2	TRBJ1-3	ASSHTTGAGNTIY
once	TRBV6-4	TRBJ1-2	ASSDSSTGEGYT
.	TRBV7-2	TRBJ2-7	ASSLMAPSGEQY
.	TRBV14	TRBJ1-4	ASSLEGRGNEKLF
.	TRBV19	TRBJ1-3	ASSISGQSSSGNTIY
few	TRBV12-3/TRBV12-4	TRBJ1-1	ASSSHANTEAF
.	TRBV7-9	TRBJ1-4	ASSSGDEKLF
once	TRBV19	TRBJ1-5	ASSIRADGGQPQH
.	TRBV4-2	TRBJ1-2	ASSQDLGVDRAGGYT
.	TRBV6-2/TRBV6-3	TRBJ1-6	ASSYIGVGLNSPLH
.	TRBV5-1	TRBJ2-1	ASSQQGGFNEQF